A single sample gave rise to the 30 T cell receptor beta chains below, sequenced in a study of metastatic and nonmetastatic thyroid tumors. MiXCR reprocessed the PCR reads for TCRdb. This sample has approximately 74,000 clones; 14% occur once, and the top ten carry approximately 7%. Patients had received no treatment of any kind before thyroid surgery. Sample: blood. These receptors all come from a male donor with papillary thyroid cancer or a benign thyroid nodule (not recorded which). Some clones in this sample may be carry-over from other donors' samples.

This clone was detected ten times or more. CDR3 bases: TGCAGTGCTAGAGTAGGGGCGCTGACAAACACCATATATTTT. Its translation: CSARVGALTNTIYF. This rearrangement joins TRBV20-1 to TRBJ1-3, with a weak D call TRBD1 (5 bases). The V end was cut by 1 base, the J end by 6 bases, with 13 bases between. The CDR3 totals 14 residues. Per germline, CDR1 DFQATT and CDR2 SNEGSKA (reference sequence).

The table lists this clone with many counts. Given a much more abundant clone one base away, this may be a read error. Within the sample, other DNA sequences also encode this same CDR3. V is TRBV6-2 or TRBV6-3 and J is TRBJ2-1; 11 bases match TRBD2. The V gene's germline CDR1 is MNHEY and CDR2 SVGEGT. The CDR3 is 14 residues long. The DNA of the CDR3 is TGCGCCAGCAGACGACTAGCGGGGAACAATGAGCAGTTCTTC. The encoded protein is CASRRLAGNNEQFF.

This clone has just a few counts. At one of its ends the junction is not consistent with the germline gene, which may arise from a read error. The chain carries TRBV27 and TRBJ2-7; unclear D gene. The CDR3 spans 12 residues. CDR1 is MNHEY, CDR2 SMNVEV, per germline (reference sequence). The CDR3 is CASSLRSVEQYF. The CDR3 bases are TGTGCTAGCAGTTTACGGAGCGTCGAGCAGTACTTC.

In its sample, this clone was seen many times. The CDR3 spells CSASAQHINSPLHF. The DNA of the CDR3 is TGCAGTGCTAGCGCACAGCACATTAATTCACCCCTCCACTTT. V and J are TRBV20-1 and TRBJ1-6; D is unclear. Deletions cut 3 bases from V and 6 bases from J, with 12 bases between. Germline assignment: CDR1 DFQATT and CDR2 SNEGSKA (reference sequence). The CDR3 covers 14 residues.

The chain employs TRBV11-2 and TRBJ2-1, with 9 bases matching TRBD2. This CDR3 spans 18 amino acids. The trim removed 4 bases at V and 7 bases at J, leaving 17 bases unmatched. The germline V gene has CDR1 SGHAT and CDR2 FQNNGV. The CDR3 nucleotides read TGTGCCAGCAGCTCCGCACTAGCGGGCGCTATCCTAGGTAATGAGCAGTTCTTC. It codes for CASSSALAGAILGNEQFF.

At least ten counts were recorded for this clone. CDR3 in amino acids: CASSLDLSSGRTTYEQYV. CDR3 sequence (DNA): TGTGCCAGCAGCTTGGATCTGTCTAGCGGGAGGACCACCTACGAGCAGTACGTC. The chain combines TRBV5-6 with TRBJ2-7; 11 bases match TRBD2. Germline CDR1 and CDR2: SGHDT and YYEEEE. Trimming cost V 0 bases and J 2 bases; bases outside gene matches: 10. This CDR3 region has 18 residues.

This clone was seen a handful of times. This clone may be a read error of a much larger clone one base away. This chain connects TRBV19 to TRBJ2-2; no reliable D call. The CDR3 covers 13 residues. V was shortened by 11 bases and J by 4 bases, with 14 bases between the two germline ends. Germline V lookup: CDR1 LNHDA, CDR2 SQIVND (reference sequence). CDR3 sequence reads: CALTSSRTGELFF. DNA of the CDR3: TGTGCCCTCACATCAAGTCGCACCGGGGAGCTGTTTTTT.

This clone was picked up many times. The V gene is TRBV28, the J gene TRBJ2-3; D is unclear. The V and J ends lost 4 bases and 7 bases respectively, with 18 bases between them. The germline V gene has CDR1 MDHEN and CDR2 SYDVKM. This CDR3 region has 15 residues. Written as DNA, the CDR3 is TGTGCCAGCAGTTCTCCGGGTCGAATGGTTTATACGCAGTATTTT. Amino acid sequence: CASSSPGRMVYTQYF.

This clone turned up a few times. The CDR3 region has the DNA TGTGCCATCACCCCGAGAGGGGGCGGCTCACCCCTCCACTTT. Its translation is CAITPRGGGSPLHF. The chain joins TRBV6-2 or TRBV6-3 to TRBJ1-6; 7 bases align to TRBD1. Germline lookup yields CDR1 MNHEY and CDR2 SVGEGT. The CDR3 loop spans 14 amino acids. V trimming: 10 bases; J trimming: 10 bases; junction bases outside the gene matches: 13.

In this sample, this clone turned up many times. The chain combines TRBV5-1 with TRBJ2-3; 8 bases fit TRBD2. V was pared by 4 bases and J by 4 bases, with 17 bases of the junction left unmatched. Germline V CDR1 and CDR2: SGHRS, YFSETQ. The CDR3 loop spans 18 amino acids. The CDR3, as DNA: TGCGCCAGCAGCCCGGCCACGGCTAGCGGGCCCCTCGCAGATACGCAGTATTTT. As protein: CASSPATASGPLADTQYF.

In this sample, this clone turned up many times. The rearrangement uses TRBV18 and TRBJ2-2; 9 bases are a match to TRBD1. Trimming cost V 4 bases and J 5 bases; bases outside gene matches: 5. The germline V gene encodes CDR1 KGHSH and CDR2 LQKENI. The CDR3 runs to 15 residues. CDR3: CASSLRTGDTGELFF. The CDR3 DNA sequence: TGTGCCAGCTCACTAAGGACAGGGGATACCGGGGAGCTGTTTTTT.

A few counts support this clone. The V call is TRBV7-8, the J call TRBJ1-4; 8 bases are a match to TRBD1. The germline V gene encodes CDR1 SGHVS and CDR2 FQNEAQ. V gave up 7 bases and J gave up 7 bases; unmatched junction bases: 8. This CDR3 has 14 residues. The CDR3 here is CASISGDRSEKLFF. CDR3 nucleotides: TGTGCCAGCATCTCTGGGGACAGGTCTGAAAAACTGTTTTTT. Filled out from reference TRBV7-8 and TRBJ1-4, the complete variable domain reads GAGVSQSPRYKVAKRGQDVALRCDPISGHVSLFWYQQALGQGPEFLTYFQNEAQLDKSGLPSDRFFAERPEGSVSTLKIQRTQQEDSAVYLCASISGDRSEKLFFGSGTQLSVL.

This clone showed up many times. The chain has TRBV11-2 and TRBJ2-6, with D maybe TRBD2 (5 bases). Germline lookup yields CDR1 SGHAT and CDR2 FQNNGV. The V and J ends lost 7 bases and 3 bases respectively, with 13 bases between them. The CDR3 contains 15 residues. In DNA form, the CDR3 reads TGTGCCAGCAATCGACTAAAGGTTGGGGCCAACGTCCTGACTTTC. It codes for CASNRLKVGANVLTF.

This clone occurred a few times. V is TRBV19 and J is TRBJ1-1; TRBD1 matches 7 bases. Germline V gene data show CDR1 as LNHDA and CDR2 as SQIVND (reference sequence). There are 13 residues in the CDR3. J gave up 13 bases and V 4 bases, and 12 bases lay outside the gene matches. The CDR3 sequence: CASSKGTEGTDFF. CDR3 nucleotide sequence: TGTGCCAGTAGTAAAGGTACGGAGGGGACAGATTTCTTT.

This clone was seen ten or more times. The chain employs TRBV6-1 and TRBJ2-5, with a tentative D call TRBD2 (6 bases). The V and J ends lost 6 bases and 4 bases respectively, with 15 bases between them. Germline V CDR1 and CDR2: MNHNS, SASEGT. CDR3 length equals 14 residues. Written as DNA, the CDR3 is TGTGCCAGCAGCCGTTGGAGGGCGCGAGAGACCCAGTACTTC. As protein: CASSRWRARETQYF.

There are a few counts of this clone. The rearrangement uses TRBV6-1 and TRBJ1-2, with 12 bases that match TRBD1. With V trimmed by 6 bases and J by 4 bases, 6 bases remained unmatched. The CDR3 consists of 15 residues. Germline CDR1 MNHNS, CDR2 SASEGT. CDR3 nucleotide sequence: TGTGCCAGCAGCCGGGGACAGGGGGCCTTCTATGGCTACACCTTC. It translates to CASSRGQGAFYGYTF.

This clone was counted ten times or more. Written as DNA, the CDR3 is TGTGCCAGCAGTACATACGGGAGTGGAGAGACCCAGTACTTC. Amino acid sequence: CASSTYGSGETQYF. The chain uses TRBV27 and TRBJ2-5; TRBD2 might be the D (6 bases). This CDR3 contains 14 residues. Germline V gene sequence: CDR1 MNHEY, CDR2 SMNVEV (reference sequence). The germline V and J ends were trimmed by 5 bases and 4 bases, with 14 bases remaining between them.

This clone was found many times. A much larger clonotype is one base distant, so this may be a read error. The V and J genes are TRBV5-5 and TRBJ2-1; D gene uncertain. V lost 1 base, J lost 4 bases, and 0 bases lay in between. The CDR3 length is 11 residues. CDR1 and CDR2 (germline): SGHKS, YYEKEE (reference sequence). The CDR3 sequence is CASSLYNEQFF. The CDR3 DNA sequence: TGTGCCAGCAGCTTGTACAATGAGCAGTTCTTC.

There are many counts of this clone. The rearrangement joins TRBV18 to TRBJ2-7, with a possible D match to TRBD1 (5 bases). The CDR3 consists of 14 residues. The germline V and J ends were trimmed by 3 bases and 0 bases, with 9 bases remaining between them. The germline CDR1 and CDR2 sequences are KGHSH and LQKENI. The CDR3 spells CASSPGRDSYEQYF. CDR3 coding DNA: TGTGCCAGCTCACCGGGCAGGGACTCCTACGAGCAGTACTTC.

This clone was counted at least ten times. The CDR3 nucleotides are TGTGCCAGCAGCCACCGGACAGACACCTACGAGCAGTACTTC. It specifies CASSHRTDTYEQYF. The chain links TRBV7-3 to TRBJ2-7; the D gene is possibly TRBD1 (6 bases). Germline V gene data show CDR1 as SGHTA and CDR2 as FQGTGA. CDR3 length: 14 amino acids. V was clipped by 5 bases and J by 2 bases, with 13 bases between them. The full variable domain, rest sourced from reference TRBV7-3 and TRBJ2-7, is GAGVSQTPSNKVTEKGKYVELRCDPISGHTALYWYRQSLGQGPEFLIYFQGTGAADDSGLPNDRFFAVRPEGSVSTLKIQRTERGDSAVYLCASSHRTDTYEQYFGPGTRLTVT.

This clone showed up many times. The chain joins TRBV11-3 to TRBJ1-2; TRBD1 is a possible D gene (6 bases). CDR1 and CDR2 (germline): SGHNT, YENEEA. This CDR3 is 13 amino acids long. The V gene lost 5 bases and the J gene lost 8 bases, with 15 bases spanning the gap. Here the CDR3 reads CASSTSQGGGYTF. The CDR3 DNA sequence: TGTGCCAGCAGCACCTCACAGGGCGGGGGCTACACCTTC.

This clone appeared many times. The J gene is TRBJ2-1, the V gene TRBV3-1; D gene uncertain. This CDR3 region has 15 residues. V dropped 1 base and J dropped 3 bases, with 10 bases sitting between them. Germline V lookup: CDR1 LGHDT, CDR2 YNNKEL (reference sequence). The CDR3 DNA sequence: TGTGCCAGCAGCCAAGGGGATACGAACTACAATGAGCAGTTCTTC. Translating it yields CASSQGDTNYNEQFF.

This clone was detected ten times or more. The rearrangement joins TRBV7-6 to TRBJ1-3; D is perhaps TRBD1 (5 bases). The CDR3 is 18 residues long. Germline loops: CDR1 SGHVS, CDR2 FNYEAQ. Trimming pared 5 bases from V and 0 bases from J, leaving 20 bases between. CDR3: CASSPLLVAGPSGNTIYF. DNA for the CDR3: TGTGCCAGCAGCCCGCTTTTAGTTGCAGGGCCCTCTGGAAACACCATATATTTT.

This clone has at least ten counts. The chain links TRBV5-6 to TRBJ1-1, with D tentatively TRBD1 (5 bases). Germline V gives CDR1 SGHDT, CDR2 YYEEEE. Trimming cost V 2 bases and J 4 bases, with 9 bases left between them. The CDR3 loop spans 13 amino acids. As DNA, the CDR3 is TGTGCCAGCAGCTTTACGGGGCGCACTGAAGCTTTCTTT. Its translation is CASSFTGRTEAFF.

This clone was observed many times. This chain uses TRBV3-1 with TRBJ1-2; 8 positions agree with TRBD1. From germline, CDR1 is LGHDT and CDR2 YNNKEL (reference sequence). V shed 5 bases, J shed 2 bases, and the junction held 10 bases outside the gene matches. The CDR3 extends over 16 amino acids. The CDR3 DNA follows: TGTGCCAGCAGCTACCGGGACAGGATGTTAAACTATGGCTACACCTTC. Its translation is CASSYRDRMLNYGYTF.

At least ten counts were recorded for this clone. J is TRBJ1-1 and V is TRBV29-1; D perhaps matches TRBD1 (5 bases). The length of the CDR3 is 11 residues. V was clipped by 5 bases and J by 7 bases, with 11 bases between them. Germline V CDR1 and CDR2: SQVTM, ANQGSEA. The CDR3 here is CSVRGKGEAFF. The DNA of the CDR3 is TGCAGCGTTCGGGGGAAAGGTGAAGCTTTCTTT.

This clone was counted at least ten times. Additional DNA sequences in this sample encode the identical CDR3. The rearrangement joins TRBV5-1 to TRBJ2-3; 9 positions agree with TRBD2. The CDR3 length is 16 residues. In germline, CDR1 is SGHRS, CDR2 YFSETQ. V lost 4 bases, J lost 0 bases, and 6 bases stayed unmatched. CDR3 in amino acids: CASSLGLAISTDTQYF. CDR3 sequence (DNA): TGCGCCAGCAGCCTGGGACTAGCCATTAGCACAGATACGCAGTATTTT.

This clone was seen more than once but under ten times. This may be a read error, as it is one base from a much larger clone. The gene calls are TRBV29-1 and TRBJ1-1; D perhaps matches TRBD1 (5 bases). Germline CDR1 reads SQVTM; CDR2 reads ANQGSEA. The CDR3 loop spans 12 amino acids. The DNA of the CDR3 is TGCAGCGGGTTGGTGGGGGGGACTGAAGCTTTGTTT. It yields the protein CSGLVGGTEALF.

This clone was seen at least ten times. The chain carries TRBV7-2 and TRBJ2-5; weak D call: TRBD2 (5 bases). Germline assignment: CDR1 SGHTA and CDR2 FQGNSA. The CDR3 is 16 amino acids. Trimming pared 1 base from V and 3 bases from J, leaving 15 bases between. The CDR3 DNA is TGTGCCAGCAGCTTAGAGGTATACGGGATGGAAGAGACCCAGTACTTC. This codes for CASSLEVYGMEETQYF. Full variable domain (outside the CDR3, taken from reference TRBV7-2 and TRBJ2-5): GAGVSQSPSNKVTEKGKDVELRCDPISGHTALYWYRQSLGQGLEFLIYFQGNSAPDKSGLPSDRFSAERTGGSVSTLTIQRTQQEDSAVYLCASSLEVYGMEETQYFGPGTRLLVL.

This clone was seen repeatedly, ten times or more. The chain has TRBV29-1 and TRBJ1-1; 10 bases fit TRBD1. Germline-derived CDR1 and CDR2 are SQVTM and ANQGSEA. The junction had 7 bases not matched to a gene; V was cut back by 0 bases and J by 6 bases. The CDR3 contains 15 residues. CDR3 sequence reads: CSVEDSRDRGSEAFF. The DNA of the CDR3 is TGCAGCGTTGAAGATTCCCGGGACAGGGGATCTGAAGCTTTCTTT.